Below are 32 T cell receptor beta chains sequenced from a single sample in a study of blood T cell repertoires in COVID-19. Assay used: immunoSEQ multiplex PCR; TCRdb lists only in-frame clones, some missing. The sample lists about 87,000 clones, around 82% seen once, with about a sixth in the top ten. The specimen was peripheral blood. Source of these receptors: a woman aged 60-75 years with acute or convalescent COVID-19.

V is TRBV9 and J is TRBJ1-3; TRBD1 is a possible D gene (5 bases). This CDR3 is 15 amino acids long. Germline CDR1 and CDR2: SGDLS and YYNGEE. Trimming removed 4 bases from V and 2 bases from J, with 13 bases in between. The CDR3 sequence is CASSPTEGAGNTIYF. The CDR3 nucleotides are TGTGCCAGCAGCCCCACGGAAGGGGCTGGAAACACCATATATTTT.

This clone was seen just once. The chain carries TRBV24-1 and TRBJ2-2; D might be TRBD2 (5 bases). CDR3 length: 17 residues. Per germline, CDR1 KGHDR and CDR2 SFDVKD. The ends were cut back, 7 bases at V and 0 bases at J, with 17 bases in the middle. The CDR3 reads CATSPPWGAANTGELFF. The DNA of the CDR3 is TGTGCCACCAGCCCTCCCTGGGGAGCGGCGAACACCGGGGAGCTGTTTTTT.

This clone was found a few times. Germline is not matched at one junction end, which may reflect a read error. V gene TRBV6-1 combines with J gene TRBJ1-3; tentatively, D is TRBD1 (6 bases). CDR1 is MNHNS and CDR2 is SASEGT in the germline V gene. The length of the CDR3 is 14 residues. In DNA form, the CDR3 reads TGTGCCAGTAGTGACAGGTTCTCTGGAAACACCATATATTTT. Translation: CASSDRFSGNTIYF.

The V call is TRBV11-3, the J call TRBJ2-1; the match to TRBD2 covers 11 bases. The V gene end was trimmed by 4 bases and the J gene end by 7 bases; junction bases not matched to a gene: 6. The CDR3 loop spans 15 amino acids. Germline assignment: CDR1 SGHNT and CDR2 YENEEA. The CDR3 bases are TGTGCCAGCAGCTCCAGACTAGCGGGGTCGAATGAGCAGTTCTTC. Protein: CASSSRLAGSNEQFF.

This clone was counted a single time. This chain joins TRBV5-1 and TRBJ2-5; 10 bases are a match to TRBD2. This CDR3 is built from 15 residues. V was clipped by 1 base and J by 5 bases; unmatched bases: 5. The germline V gene has CDR1 SGHRS and CDR2 YFSETQ. DNA for the CDR3: TGCGCCAGCAGCTTGATTGGGACTAGCGAGGAGACCCAGTACTTC. As protein: CASSLIGTSEETQYF.

CDR3 sequence (DNA): TGTGCCAGCAGTCGGGACAGGGGGTATGGCTACACCTTC. Encoded protein: CASSRDRGYGYTF. The chain combines TRBV6-4 with TRBJ1-2; 11 positions match TRBD1. Germline CDR1 reads MRHNA; CDR2 reads SNTAGT. CDR3 length: 13 amino acids. Trimming took 5 bases from V and 5 from J; bases not matched to a gene: 1.

The gene calls are TRBV24-1 and TRBJ2-3; possibly TRBD2 for D (7 bases). CDR1 is KGHDR and CDR2 is SFDVKD in the germline V gene. V lost 6 bases to trimming and J lost 3 bases, with 15 bases between them. The CDR3 is 15 amino acids. This CDR3 reads CATSSGGAITDTQYF. CDR3 sequence (DNA): TGTGCCACCAGTAGTGGGGGGGCGATTACAGATACGCAGTATTTT.

The chain joins TRBV6-5 to TRBJ2-2; no clear D gene. The CDR3 totals 13 residues. In germline, CDR1 is MNHEY, CDR2 SVGAGI. V was clipped by 2 bases and J by 3 bases, with 4 bases between them. The CDR3 coding sequence is TGTGCCAGCAGTTACAGCTACACCGGGGAGCTGTTTTTT. This encodes CASSYSYTGELFF.

The chain has TRBV3-1 (or the pseudogene TRBV3-2) and TRBJ1-1, with D possibly being TRBD1 (5 bases). Germline V CDR1 and CDR2: LGHDT, YNNKEL (reference sequence). This CDR3 has 14 residues. Deletions cut 5 bases from V and 7 bases from J, with 17 bases between. The CDR3 nucleotides are TGTGCCAGCAGCACTTTGACAGAACGGAATGAAGCTTTCTTT. Its protein is CASSTLTERNEAFF.

This chain connects TRBV3-1 (or the pseudogene TRBV3-2) to TRBJ1-4; D is possibly TRBD1 (5 bases). Germline CDR1 and CDR2: LGHDT and YNNKEL (reference sequence). This CDR3 contains 14 residues. Deletions cut 4 bases from V and 2 bases from J, with 8 bases between. The CDR3 reads CASSLGGTNEKLFF. The CDR3, as DNA: TGTGCCAGCAGCCTGGGGGGTACTAATGAAAAACTGTTTTTT.

CDR3 loop: CASSSRQSNEKLFF. The CDR3 DNA follows: TGTGCCAGCAGTTCACGACAGAGTAATGAAAAACTGTTTTTT. The rearrangement links TRBV6-5 to TRBJ1-4; a possible D gene is TRBD1 (5 bases). Between the trimmed V and J ends, which lost 4 bases and 4 bases, there was a span of 10 bases. Germline values: CDR1 MNHEY, CDR2 SVGAGI. The CDR3 runs to 14 residues.

The chain has TRBV7-9 and TRBJ2-7; TRBD2 agrees at 7 bases. This CDR3 comprises 14 residues. Germline V gives CDR1 SEHNR, CDR2 FQNEAQ (reference sequence). Germline trimming cut 2 bases from V and 4 bases from J; bases unmatched to any gene: 5. For the CDR3, the DNA is TGTGCCAGCAGCTTACGTGGCGGGAGTTACGAGCAGTACTTC. The encoded protein is CASSLRGGSYEQYF.

The chain recombines TRBV11-3 with TRBJ2-5; TRBD2 is a possible D gene (5 bases). V lost 7 bases, J lost 4 bases, and 13 bases lay in between. Per the germline V gene, CDR1 is SGHNT and CDR2 is YENEEA. The length of the CDR3 is 13 residues. CDR3 coding DNA: TGTGCCAGCACCCCCCCGGACTCAGAGACCCAGTACTTC. It codes for CASTPPDSETQYF.

The chain carries TRBV4-3 and TRBJ2-5; TRBD2 agrees at 7 bases. Germline CDR1 is LGHNA and CDR2 is YSLEER. There are 16 residues in the CDR3. The junction had 6 bases not matched to a gene; V was cut back by 0 bases and J by 2 bases. For the CDR3, the DNA is TGCGCCAGCAGCCAAGACATCACGGGGGGACAAGAGACCCAGTACTTC. It yields the protein CASSQDITGGQETQYF.

The genes are TRBV6-6 and TRBJ1-1; 7 bases map to TRBD1. The junction had 12 bases not matched to a gene; V was cut back by 4 bases and J by 7 bases. Germline-derived CDR1 and CDR2 are MNHNY and SVGAGI (reference sequence). The CDR3 is 15 amino acids. Here the CDR3 reads CASSFTPTGYGEAFF. The CDR3 DNA follows: TGTGCCAGCAGTTTCACTCCGACAGGGTACGGTGAAGCTTTCTTT.

The genes are TRBV9 and TRBJ2-1; D is undetermined. Germline loops: CDR1 SGDLS, CDR2 YYNGEE. This CDR3 is 16 amino acids long. V was pared by 0 bases and J by 0 bases, with 10 bases between. In DNA form, the CDR3 reads TGTGCCAGCAGCGTAGATACGGGTAGCTCCTACAATGAGCAGTTCTTC. It codes for CASSVDTGSSYNEQFF.

The chain is built from TRBV5-4 and TRBJ2-1, with a weak D call TRBD2 (5 bases). The CDR3 sequence is 14 residues long. Trimming pared 4 bases from V and 8 bases from J, leaving 16 bases between. CDR1 and CDR2 from the germline V gene are SGHNT and YYREEE (reference sequence). For the CDR3, the DNA is TGTGCCAGCAGCAACTACAAGAGGGTGCATGAGCAGTTCTTC. Protein: CASSNYKRVHEQFF.

V usage is TRBV3-1 (or the pseudogene TRBV3-2) and J usage is TRBJ1-6; D might be TRBD1 (6 bases). CDR3 length: 15 residues. Germline-derived CDR1 and CDR2 are LGHDT and YNNKEL (reference sequence). Trimming took 1 base from V and 10 from J, leaving 14 bases between them. The CDR3 DNA reads as TGTGCCAGCAGCCAAGGAGGGGGGGCAGAATCACCCCTCCACTTT. It specifies CASSQGGGAESPLHF.

The genes are TRBV10-3 and TRBJ2-3; D possibly corresponds to TRBD2 (5 bases). Germline CDR1 is ENHRY and CDR2 is SYGVKD. CDR3 length: 16 residues. V lost 0 bases and J 5 bases, leaving 15 bases between the germline ends. The CDR3 loop reads CAISESRAGEGDTQYF. DNA for the CDR3: TGTGCCATCAGTGAGTCAAGGGCCGGCGAGGGAGATACGCAGTATTTT.

V usage is TRBV11-3 and J usage is TRBJ2-1, with a weak D call TRBD1 (6 bases). Trimming pared 4 bases from V and 8 bases from J, leaving 21 bases between. Germline lookup yields CDR1 SGHNT and CDR2 YENEEA. The CDR3 totals 16 residues. The CDR3 sequence: CASSSNSGHTSDEQFF. CDR3 bases: TGTGCCAGCAGCTCAAACTCGGGACACACAAGCGATGAGCAGTTCTTC.

The chain is built from TRBV20-1 and TRBJ2-3; TRBD2 aligns across 7 bases. The CDR3 contains 11 residues. With V trimmed by 1 base and J by 9 bases, 1 base remained unmatched. In germline, CDR1 is DFQATT, CDR2 SNEGSKA (reference sequence). CDR3 in amino acids: CSARAGGTQYF. CDR3 DNA sequence: TGCAGTGCTAGAGCCGGGGGGACGCAGTATTTT.

CDR3 sequence: CASSSGTGAPLWGYTF. CDR3 DNA sequence: TGTGCCAGCAGCTCCGGGACAGGGGCCCCCCTGTGGGGCTACACCTTC. V and J are TRBV7-2 and TRBJ1-2; TRBD1 matches 10 bases. The CDR3 is 16 amino acids. The germline CDR1 and CDR2 sequences are SGHTA and FQGNSA. Unmatched junction bases numbered 13, after V lost 4 bases and J lost 8 bases.

This clone appeared once. V usage is TRBV6-5 and J usage is TRBJ2-5; no firm D call. V was pared by 8 bases and J by 7 bases, with 8 bases between. CDR1 and CDR2 (germline): MNHEY, SVGAGI. This CDR3 region has 10 residues. CDR3: CASRSATQYF. The CDR3 nucleotides read TGTGCCAGCCGGTCCGCGACCCAGTACTTC.

The V call is TRBV5-6, the J call TRBJ2-2; possibly TRBD1 for D (6 bases). From germline, CDR1 is SGHDT and CDR2 YYEEEE. V gave up 0 bases and J gave up 2 bases, with 11 bases separating them. There are 16 residues in the CDR3. The CDR3 bases are TGTGCCAGCAGCTTGGCCCCAGGGGTAAACACCGGGGAGCTGTTTTTT. This codes for CASSLAPGVNTGELFF.

The V and J genes are TRBV24-1 and TRBJ2-1; 10 bases agree with TRBD2. V was pared by 3 bases and J by 4 bases, with 14 bases of the junction left unmatched. This CDR3 spans 19 amino acids. Germline V gene lookup returns CDR1 KGHDR and CDR2 SFDVKD. The CDR3 loop is CATSDPAGPGLASYNEQFF. CDR3 DNA: TGTGCCACCAGTGATCCGGCAGGGCCGGGACTAGCGTCATACAATGAGCAGTTCTTC.

The CDR3 protein is CASGTRPNYGYTF. The CDR3 nucleotides read TGTGCCAGCGGGACTAGGCCTAACTATGGCTACACCTTC. The V gene is TRBV6-5, the J gene TRBJ1-2; possibly TRBD1 for D (5 bases). This CDR3 is built from 13 residues. Trimming pared 8 bases from V and 0 bases from J, leaving 10 bases between. CDR1 is MNHEY and CDR2 is SVGAGI in the germline V gene.

The chain uses TRBV7-2 and TRBJ2-2; 9 bases align to TRBD1. V dropped 5 bases and J dropped 7; count of bases not matched to a gene: 5. The germline CDR1 and CDR2 sequences are SGHTA and FQGNSA. CDR3 size: 14 residues. As DNA, the CDR3 is TGTGCCAGCAGCCGGACAGGGGACGGCGGGGAGCTGTTTTTT. Protein product: CASSRTGDGGELFF. The full variable domain, in which reference TRBV7-2 and TRBJ2-2 provide the parts outside the CDR3, is GAGVSQSPSNKVTEKGKDVELRCDPISGHTALYWYRQSLGQGLEFLIYFQGNSAPDKSGLPSDRFSAERTGGSVSTLTIQRTQQEDSAVYLCASSRTGDGGELFFGEGSRLTVL.

J is TRBJ2-7 and V is TRBV24-1; 8 bases match TRBD1. The CDR3 loop spans 13 amino acids. The germline gives CDR1 KGHDR, CDR2 SFDVKD. V lost 10 bases and J lost 4; bases outside the gene matches: 8. The CDR3 coding sequence is TGTGCCACTGCAGGGGGCAATCGTTACGAGCAGTACTTC. Its protein product is CATAGGNRYEQYF.

The chain recombines TRBV10-2 with TRBJ2-1, with 8 nucleotides matching TRBD2. V was clipped by 2 bases and J by 7 bases; unmatched bases: 10. The length of the CDR3 is 16 residues. Germline CDR1 reads WSHSY; CDR2 reads SAAADI. The CDR3 DNA follows: TGCGCCAGCAGTGAGCAGGGGTTGGTAGCGGGAAATGAGCAGTTCTTC. Translated: CASSEQGLVAGNEQFF.

This clone was found a few times. The chain is built from TRBV25-1 and TRBJ1-1; 7 bases line up with TRBD1. The CDR3 extends over 17 amino acids. The trim removed 6 bases at V and 1 base at J, leaving 14 bases unmatched. Germline V gives CDR1 MGHDK, CDR2 SYGVNS. The chain's CDR3 is CASRVTHRGGRNTEAFF. DNA for the CDR3: TGTGCCAGCAGGGTAACTCACAGGGGAGGCAGGAACACTGAAGCTTTCTTT.

This clone was detected only a few times. This chain links TRBV2 with TRBJ2-7; the D gene is possibly TRBD2 (6 bases). V lost 7 bases and J lost 6, with 16 bases in between. Germline values: CDR1 SNHLY, CDR2 FYNNEI. The CDR3 runs 13 residues. The CDR3 bases are TGTGCCAGCAATGGAGTCGGAGGGCCCGAGCAGTACTTC. Translating it yields CASNGVGGPEQYF.

This clone has just a few counts. The chain employs TRBV3-1 (or the pseudogene TRBV3-2) and TRBJ1-2; D is unclear. The length of the CDR3 is 13 residues. V dropped 1 base and J dropped 1 base, with 4 bases sitting between them. From germline, CDR1 is LGHDT and CDR2 YNNKEL (reference sequence). CDR3 sequence reads: CASSQGVNYGYTF. In nucleotides, the CDR3 is TGTGCCAGCAGCCAAGGCGTTAACTATGGCTACACCTTC.